This T cell receptor (beta chain) was identified in a study of T cell responses to AZD1222 COVID-19 vaccine (dated by TCRdb to the early 2020s). As for the study more broadly: AZD1222 recipients whose second dose came at about 4 weeks and those whose second dose came at about 12 weeks were combined into one group, since spike-specific TCR depth and breadth did not differ between the two schedules. A total of around 240 trial participants underwent TCR sequencing, of whom approximately 200 had received two doses of AZD1222 and about 25 had received two doses of the MenACWY control vaccine. Trial participants were enrolled by age into 18-55, 56-69 and 70-plus year subgroups, with roughly 150, 30 and 60 TCR-sequenced participants respectively.

The time point label, as the study defines it: baseline before first vaccination. Samples from vaccinated people were obtained from the UK trials COV001 and COV002, which included a single-blind randomized controlled phase 2/3 trial of AZD1222 (ChAdOx1 nCoV-19) in healthy adults. For TCRbeta chain sequencing, PBMC samples from trial participants were taken at day 0 and at day 28 after the second dose. From its cysteine to its phenylalanine, the CDR3 spans 14 amino acids. Only the CDR3 DNA is retained, 42 bases long and in frame from the first base. CDR1 and CDR2, per the germline V gene, are SQVTM and ANQGSEA. V lost 4 bases and J lost 4 bases, and the count of bases not matched to a germline gene is 5. Turning to this clone: No cognate antigen has been identified for it. No base-level quality is on record; no much larger clone is a single base apart.

The CDR3 regions of human TCRbeta chains were subjected to immunosequencing. As for the original processing: TCRs in the repertoires were matched against a reference library of SARS-CoV-2-specific TCRs that had been generated with the MIRA antigen-specificity platform. Breadth was defined as the fraction of unique TCRs that were SARS-CoV-2-associated. Depth was defined as the fraction of total T cells that were SARS-CoV-2-associated. Using the MIRA data, each spike-specific TCR was mapped to the spike region that the TCR reacts to and placed in a CD4 or CD8 class. Log10-transformed breadth and depth values were compared by one-way ANOVA with Sidak's multiple comparisons tests. TCRdb holds this immuneACCESS table with in-frame rearrangements only. Some clones are missing; in checked studies, unresolved V genes explain under half, and the rest has no known cause. Clone size and the V and J calls come from that table; the DNA yielded D and trimming. This sample has roughly 150,000 clones in its table, and about 94% of those were observed once. The ten biggest clones cover about 5.1% of the sample.

Study-wide findings and limitations: Conclusions about previously exposed vaccinees are limited because only a handful of AZD1222 recipients were SARS-CoV-2 seropositive at baseline. Vaccine-associated CD4 TCRs spanned the whole spike protein, with dominant responses in regions 160-218 and 743-854. Epitopes outside the regions mutated in the B.1.351 and B.1.1.7 variants were reportedly recognized by nearly half of the unique spike-specific TCRs. Most participants were white British and females outnumbered males, and the authors suggested that clonal diversity may have been underestimated. In the small 56-69-year group, the increase in depth fell short of significance, most likely because of low power. Because no samples from the day 14 peak response were available, repertoires could be characterized only after the peak T cell response. Spike-specific TCR breadth and depth rose significantly after two AZD1222 doses compared with day 0 and with MenACWY recipients.

Rearrangement joined TRBV29-1 to TRBJ1-5, with TRBD1 matching 9 junction bases. The receptor's source is an adult in good health. Sequenced material: peripheral blood, taken on day 0 of AZD1222 vaccination. The CDR3 region: CSVGGTGINQPQHF. The DNA sequence follows: TGCAGCGTTGGCGGGACAGGGATAAATCAGCCCCAGCATTTT. Full variable domain (CDR3 extended with the reference TRBV29-1 and TRBJ1-5 proteins): SAVISQKPSRDICQRGTSLTIQCQVDSQVTMMFWYRQQPGQSLTLIATANQGSEATYESGFVIDKFPISRPNLTFSTLTVSNMSPEDSSIYLCSVGGTGINQPQHFGDGTRLSIL.